This T cell receptor (beta chain) appears in the sequencing data of a study of beta chain features in type 1 diabetes. Study-level results: In all four CD4+ subsets, TCRB CDR3 length was significantly, moderately reduced in type 1 diabetes.

About this clone: Its target is not known.

Isolated RNA was reverse transcribed in full, so expressed TCRB transcripts were sequenced. Sequencing was performed with immunoSEQ multiplex PCR; in TCRdb, only in-frame clones are kept and a portion is missing. This sample has under 850,000 clones, with 13% found just once. The CDR3 is 15 residues long. CDR1 is LNHNV and CDR2 is YYDKDF in the germline V gene (reference sequence). V lost 1 base and J lost 10; bases outside the gene matches: 10. Material for sequencing was naive CD4+ T cells from blood. The receptor was isolated from a man aged 18 to 29 with type 1 diabetes. The chain joins TRBV15 to TRBJ2-1; TRBD1 agrees at 7 bases. The CDR3 bases are TGTGCCACCAGCAGAGGTACAGGGGTACCCCAAGAGCAGTTCTTC. Encoded protein: CATSRGTGVPQEQFF.